Only a few counts were recorded for the clone carrying this T cell receptor beta chain. In TCRdb, the RACE reads were re-called with MiXCR into one record per CDR3 protein. Found here are 35,000 to 55,000 distinct CDR3 sequences, around 4% of them singletons; the top ten hold 5.6%. Sample time point: healthy volunteer bleed at 6 weeks. Unfractionated whole blood was the source from which total RNA was extracted. This specimen comes from a study of human T cells and chemical hapten exposure. Sequencing was performed on whole blood. The sequence was obtained from a human donor in good health. Some clones in this sample may be carry-over from other donors' samples.

CDR3 sequence: CSVDDGFSMNTEAFF. The CDR3 region has the DNA TGCAGCGTTGACGACGGATTCTCGATGAACACTGAAGCTTTCTTT. The chain recombines TRBV29-1 with TRBJ1-1; no clear D gene. The ends were cut back, 3 bases at V and 0 bases at J, with 14 bases in the middle. The CDR3 is 15 amino acids. CDR1 and CDR2 from the germline V gene are SQVTM and ANQGSEA.